The rows below give T cell receptor beta chains drawn from one sample of a study of OX40 agonist ivuxolimab in advanced cancers. The repertoire was sequenced with immunoSEQ multiplex PCR; TCRdb's copy has only in-frame clones and lacks some. The repertoire holds 63,000 or so clones, with roughly 80% as singletons. The specimen comprised CD4+ or CD8+ T cells sorted from blood, sampled in a trial of the OX40 agonist ivuxolimab. The receptors derive from an adult with an advanced solid tumor such as melanoma, head and neck, liver or kidney cancer. CDR3s include the opening cysteine and the closing phenylalanine or tryptophan. The order of the fields is J gene, clone size, V gene, D gene, CDR3 protein, CDR3 DNA. A D gene is named only where the DNA matches it firmly. Clone size appears in some rows only: once, few, many, or a class for an expanded clone.

TRBJ2-7	.	TRBV18	TRBD1	CASSQPGQGSYEQYF	TGTGCCAGCTCACAACCGGGACAGGGCTCCTACGAGCAGTACTTC
TRBJ2-7	.	TRBV20-1	.	CSAADGYEQYF	TGCAGTGCTGCAGACGGATACGAGCAGTACTTC
TRBJ1-5	.	TRBV30	.	CAWSPGLGNQPQHF	TGTGCCTGGAGCCCTGGGCTTGGGAATCAGCCCCAGCATTTT
TRBJ2-7	few	TRBV6-5	.	CASRTTSGEQYF	TGTGCCAGCAGGACAACCTCGGGCGAGCAGTACTTC
TRBJ1-1	.	TRBV11-2	.	CASSRTALNTEAFF	TGTGCCAGCAGTCGTACAGCTTTGAACACTGAAGCTTTCTTT
TRBJ2-1	once	TRBV5-1	TRBD2	CASSPAGTRGYNEQFF	TGCGCCAGCAGCCCGGCCGGGACTAGAGGCTACAATGAGCAGTTCTTC
TRBJ1-2	.	TRBV7-9	.	CASSALTTGTLFYGYTF	TGTGCCAGCAGCGCCCTTACAACCGGGACGTTGTTCTATGGCTACACCTTC
TRBJ1-5	.	TRBV6-6	.	CASITGQGKWPQHF	TGTGCCAGCATTACGGGCCAGGGTAAATGGCCCCAGCATTTT
TRBJ1-2	.	TRBV11-1	.	CASSRGIYGYTF	TGTGCCAGCAGCCGGGGAATCTATGGCTACACCTTC
TRBJ1-6	.	TRBV7-8	.	CASSLGVNSPLHF	TGTGCCAGCAGCTTAGGCGTCAATTCACCCCTCCACTTT
TRBJ1-5	.	TRBV7-3	.	CASSLTPNQPQHF	TGTGCCAGCAGCTTAACTCCCAATCAGCCCCAGCATTTT
TRBJ2-2	.	TRBV5-6	.	CASSLRDNRPTGELFF	TGTGCCAGCAGCTTGAGGGATAACCGCCCGACCGGGGAGCTGTTTTTT
TRBJ1-2	.	TRBV28	TRBD1	CASSRGGTLSGYTF	TGTGCCAGCAGCAGGGGGGGGACCCTTAGCGGCTACACCTTC
TRBJ1-1	.	TRBV7-2	.	CASTFSVNTEAFF	TGTGCCAGCACTTTCTCGGTGAACACTGAAGCTTTCTTT
TRBJ1-2	.	TRBV9	.	CASSVAPGRGYYGYTF	TGTGCCAGCAGCGTAGCTCCGGGGCGGGGGTACTATGGCTACACCTTC
TRBJ2-7	.	TRBV7-2	.	CASSLASGMNEQYF	TGTGCCAGCAGCTTAGCATCAGGGATGAACGAGCAGTACTTC
TRBJ2-7	.	TRBV6-1	.	CASSEAYTGTSGEQYF	TGTGCCAGCAGTGAGGCGTATACAGGGACCTCGGGCGAGCAGTACTTC
TRBJ1-6	.	TRBV30	.	CAWSNPGARVSPLHF	TGTGCCTGGAGTAATCCGGGCGCGAGGGTTTCACCCCTCCACTTT
TRBJ2-5	.	TRBV4-1	.	CASSQRSGGATQYF	TGCGCCAGCAGCCAACGTAGCGGAGGTGCGACCCAGTACTTC
TRBJ1-2	.	TRBV5-1	TRBD1	CASSQGQAYGYTF	TGCGCCAGCAGCCAGGGACAGGCATATGGCTACACCTTC
TRBJ2-2	once	TRBV5-1	.	CASSSASSTGELFF	TGCGCCAGCAGTTCAGCCTCCTCCACCGGGGAGCTGTTTTTT
TRBJ1-2	.	TRBV4-2	TRBD1	CASSRQGANYGYTF	TGTGCCAGCAGCCGACAGGGCGCTAACTATGGCTACACCTTC
TRBJ2-1	.	TRBV7-2	TRBD2	CASSPGTSGYNEQFF	TGTGCCAGCAGTCCCGGGACTAGCGGTTACAATGAGCAGTTCTTC
TRBJ2-1	.	TRBV27	TRBD2	CASSLTIPSGVNEQFF	TGTGCCAGCAGTTTAACTATACCTAGCGGGGTGAATGAGCAGTTCTTC
TRBJ1-2	.	TRBV7-8	TRBD1	CASSLETGQGAGGYTF	TGTGCCAGCAGCTTAGAGACCGGACAGGGGGCTGGTGGCTACACCTTC
TRBJ2-7	.	TRBV5-1	.	CASSLASAEQYF	TGCGCCAGCAGCTTGGCCTCTGCCGAGCAGTACTTC
TRBJ2-7	.	TRBV4-3	.	CASSQDNRDFYEQYF	TGCGCCAGCAGCCAAGACAATCGGGACTTCTACGAGCAGTACTTC
TRBJ2-7	.	TRBV29-1	TRBD1	CSVEDGGQGAYEQYF	TGCAGCGTTGAAGATGGGGGACAGGGGGCCTACGAGCAGTACTTC